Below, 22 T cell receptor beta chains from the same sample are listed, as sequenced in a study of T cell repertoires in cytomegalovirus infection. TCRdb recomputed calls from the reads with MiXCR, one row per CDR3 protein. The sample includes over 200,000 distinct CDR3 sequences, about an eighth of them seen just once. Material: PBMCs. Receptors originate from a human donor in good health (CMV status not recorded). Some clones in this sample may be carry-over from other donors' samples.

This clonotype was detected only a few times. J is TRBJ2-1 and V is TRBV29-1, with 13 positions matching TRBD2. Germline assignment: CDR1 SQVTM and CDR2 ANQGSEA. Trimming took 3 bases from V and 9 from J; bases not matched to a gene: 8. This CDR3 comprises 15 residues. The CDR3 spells CSVDSRTSGSGEQFF. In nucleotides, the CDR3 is TGCAGCGTTGATTCACGGACTAGCGGGAGTGGTGAGCAGTTCTTC.

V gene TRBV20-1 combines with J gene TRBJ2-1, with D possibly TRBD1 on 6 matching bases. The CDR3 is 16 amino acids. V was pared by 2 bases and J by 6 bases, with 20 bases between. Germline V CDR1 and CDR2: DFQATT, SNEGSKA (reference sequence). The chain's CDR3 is CSARSLVGAKINEQFF. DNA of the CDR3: TGCAGTGCTAGAAGTTTGGTGGGGGCAAAGATCAATGAGCAGTTCTTC.

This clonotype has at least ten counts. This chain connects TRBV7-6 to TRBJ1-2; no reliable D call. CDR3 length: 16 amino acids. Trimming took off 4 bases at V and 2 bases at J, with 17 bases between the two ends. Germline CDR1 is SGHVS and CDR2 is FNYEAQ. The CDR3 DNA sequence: TGTGCCAGCAGCTCCACCTTCGACGGGTGGAACTATGGCTACACCTTC. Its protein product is CASSSTFDGWNYGYTF.

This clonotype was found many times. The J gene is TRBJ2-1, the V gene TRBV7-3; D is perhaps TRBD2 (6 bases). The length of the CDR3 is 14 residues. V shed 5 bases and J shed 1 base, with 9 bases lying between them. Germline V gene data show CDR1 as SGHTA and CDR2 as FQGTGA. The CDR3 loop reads CASSRAGSYNEQFF. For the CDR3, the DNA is TGTGCCAGCAGCCGAGCGGGTTCCTACAATGAGCAGTTCTTC.

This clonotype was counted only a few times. CDR3 in amino acids: CASRQTGGGLGNEQFF. The CDR3 nucleotides are TGCGCCAGCAGACAAACCGGGGGGGGGCTTGGCAATGAGCAGTTCTTC. The rearrangement links TRBV5-1 to TRBJ2-1, with 8 bases matching TRBD2. Germline values: CDR1 SGHRS, CDR2 YFSETQ. CDR3 size: 16 residues. V shed 5 bases, J shed 6 bases, and the junction held 13 bases outside the gene matches.

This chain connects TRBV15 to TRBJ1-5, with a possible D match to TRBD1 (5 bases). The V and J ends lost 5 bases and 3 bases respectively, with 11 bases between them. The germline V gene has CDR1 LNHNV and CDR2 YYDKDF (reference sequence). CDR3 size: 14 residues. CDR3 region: CATSSSGFNQPQHF. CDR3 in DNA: TGTGCCACCAGCTCCTCAGGGTTCAATCAGCCCCAGCATTTT.

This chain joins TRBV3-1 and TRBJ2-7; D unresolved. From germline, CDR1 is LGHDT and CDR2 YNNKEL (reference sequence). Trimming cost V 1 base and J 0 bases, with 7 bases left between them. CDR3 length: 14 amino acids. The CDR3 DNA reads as TGTGCCAGCAGCCAAGGGATGAGCTCCTACGAGCAGTACTTC. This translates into CASSQGMSSYEQYF.

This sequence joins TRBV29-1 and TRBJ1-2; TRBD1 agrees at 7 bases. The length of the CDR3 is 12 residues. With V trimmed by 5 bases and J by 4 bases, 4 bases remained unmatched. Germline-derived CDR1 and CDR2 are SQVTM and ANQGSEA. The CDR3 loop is CSVTGTVYGYTF. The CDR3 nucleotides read TGCAGCGTTACCGGGACAGTCTATGGCTACACCTTC.

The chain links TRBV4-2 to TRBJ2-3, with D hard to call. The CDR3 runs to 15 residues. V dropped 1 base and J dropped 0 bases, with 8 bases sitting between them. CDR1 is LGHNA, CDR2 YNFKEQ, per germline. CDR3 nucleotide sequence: TGTGCCAGCAGCCAAGTTAGCATTAGCACAGATACGCAGTATTTT. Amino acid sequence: CASSQVSISTDTQYF.

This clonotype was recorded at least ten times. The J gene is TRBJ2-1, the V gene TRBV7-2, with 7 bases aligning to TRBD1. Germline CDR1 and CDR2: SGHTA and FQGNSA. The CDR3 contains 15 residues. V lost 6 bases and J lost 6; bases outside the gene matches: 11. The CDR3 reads CASSTYKGASNEQFF. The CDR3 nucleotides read TGTGCCAGCAGTACATATAAGGGGGCATCCAATGAGCAGTTCTTC.

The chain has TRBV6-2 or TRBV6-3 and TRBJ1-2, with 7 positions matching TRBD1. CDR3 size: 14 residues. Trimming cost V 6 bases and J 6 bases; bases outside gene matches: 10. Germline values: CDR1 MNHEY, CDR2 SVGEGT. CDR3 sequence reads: CASRPLRDSHGYTF. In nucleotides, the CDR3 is TGTGCCAGCAGACCCCTCCGGGACAGCCATGGCTACACCTTC.

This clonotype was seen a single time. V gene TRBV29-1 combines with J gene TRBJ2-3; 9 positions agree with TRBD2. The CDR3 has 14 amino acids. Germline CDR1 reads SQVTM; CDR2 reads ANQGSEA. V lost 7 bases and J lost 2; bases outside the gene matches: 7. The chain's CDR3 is CSDAGLAPTDTQYF. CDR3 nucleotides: TGCAGCGATGCAGGACTAGCGCCCACAGATACGCAGTATTTT.

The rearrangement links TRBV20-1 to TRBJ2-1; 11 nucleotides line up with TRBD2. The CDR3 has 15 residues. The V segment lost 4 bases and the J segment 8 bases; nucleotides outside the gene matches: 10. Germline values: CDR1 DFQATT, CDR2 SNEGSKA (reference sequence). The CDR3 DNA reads TGCAGTGCTAACTTACTAGCGGGAGTTCCTGATGAGCAGTTCTTC. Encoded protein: CSANLLAGVPDEQFF.

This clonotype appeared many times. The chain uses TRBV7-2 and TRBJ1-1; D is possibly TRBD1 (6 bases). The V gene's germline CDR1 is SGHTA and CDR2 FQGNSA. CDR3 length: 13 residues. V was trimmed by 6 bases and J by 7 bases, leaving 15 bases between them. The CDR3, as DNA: TGTGCCAGCAGACTTCCCCAGGGGTTTGAAGCTTTCTTT. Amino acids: CASRLPQGFEAFF.

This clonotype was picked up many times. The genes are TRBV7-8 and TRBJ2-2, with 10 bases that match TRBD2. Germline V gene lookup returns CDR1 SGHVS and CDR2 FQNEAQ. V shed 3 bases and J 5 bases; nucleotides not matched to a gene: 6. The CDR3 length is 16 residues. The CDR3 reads CASSFQRGGRTGELFF. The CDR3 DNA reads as TGTGCCAGCAGCTTTCAGCGGGGGGGCCGGACCGGGGAGCTGTTTTTT. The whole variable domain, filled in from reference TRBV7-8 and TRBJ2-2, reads GAGVSQSPRYKVAKRGQDVALRCDPISGHVSLFWYQQALGQGPEFLTYFQNEAQLDKSGLPSDRFFAERPEGSVSTLKIQRTQQEDSAVYLCASSFQRGGRTGELFFGEGSRLTVL.

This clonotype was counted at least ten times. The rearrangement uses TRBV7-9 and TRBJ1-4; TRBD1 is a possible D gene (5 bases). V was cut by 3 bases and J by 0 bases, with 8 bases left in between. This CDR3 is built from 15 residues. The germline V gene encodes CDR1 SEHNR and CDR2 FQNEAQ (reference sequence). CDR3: CASSLGGTTNEKLFF. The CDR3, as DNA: TGTGCCAGCAGCTTGGGGGGGACAACTAATGAAAAACTGTTTTTT.

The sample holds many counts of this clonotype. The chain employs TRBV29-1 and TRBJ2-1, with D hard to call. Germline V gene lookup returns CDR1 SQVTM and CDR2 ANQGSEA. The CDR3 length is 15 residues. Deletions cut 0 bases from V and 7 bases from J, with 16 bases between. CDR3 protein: CSVEEISGAPNEQFF. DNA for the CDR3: TGCAGCGTTGAAGAAATCTCCGGAGCGCCAAATGAGCAGTTCTTC.

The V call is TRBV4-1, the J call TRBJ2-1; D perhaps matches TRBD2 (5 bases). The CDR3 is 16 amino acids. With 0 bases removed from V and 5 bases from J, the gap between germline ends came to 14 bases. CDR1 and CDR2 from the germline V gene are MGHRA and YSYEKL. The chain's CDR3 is CASSQEGSGSDNEQFF. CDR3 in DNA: TGCGCCAGCAGCCAAGAGGGTTCGGGGTCCGACAATGAGCAGTTCTTC.

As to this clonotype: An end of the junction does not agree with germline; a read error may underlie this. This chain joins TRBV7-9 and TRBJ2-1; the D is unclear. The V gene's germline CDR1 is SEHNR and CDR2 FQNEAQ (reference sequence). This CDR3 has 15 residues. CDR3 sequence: CASSGRVLQFNGQFF. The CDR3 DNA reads TGTGCCAGCAGCGGGCGCGTGCTCCAATTCAATGGGCAGTTCTTC.

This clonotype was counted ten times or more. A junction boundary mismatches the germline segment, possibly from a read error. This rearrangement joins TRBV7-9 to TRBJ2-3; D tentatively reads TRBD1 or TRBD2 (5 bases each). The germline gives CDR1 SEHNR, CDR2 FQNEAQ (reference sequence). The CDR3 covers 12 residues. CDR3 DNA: TGTGCCAGCAGCTTCCGGGGCCTAGAGTTCTTTTTT. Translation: CASSFRGLEFFF.

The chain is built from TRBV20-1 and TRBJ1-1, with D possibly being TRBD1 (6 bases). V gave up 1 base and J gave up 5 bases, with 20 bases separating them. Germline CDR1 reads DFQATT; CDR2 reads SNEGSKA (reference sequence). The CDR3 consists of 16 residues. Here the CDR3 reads CSARGWATGPGTEAFF. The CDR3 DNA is TGCAGTGCTAGAGGGTGGGCGACAGGCCCGGGAACTGAAGCTTTCTTT.

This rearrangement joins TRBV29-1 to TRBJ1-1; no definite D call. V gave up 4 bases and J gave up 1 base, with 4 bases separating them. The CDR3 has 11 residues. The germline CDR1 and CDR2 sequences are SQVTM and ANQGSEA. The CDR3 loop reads CSVGANTEAFF. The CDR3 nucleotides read TGCAGCGTTGGCGCGAACACTGAAGCTTTCTTT.